One and the same sample provided the 16 T cell receptor beta chains below, sequenced in a study of blood T cell repertoires in COVID-19. Data came from immunoSEQ multiplex PCR; TCRdb stores just in-frame clones and leaves some out. In the table there are approximately 150,000 clones, around four fifths of which are singletons. Sequenced input: PBMCs or T cells enriched from blood (not recorded which). Receptors were obtained from a woman aged 40 to 49 who had recovered from COVID-19.

V and J are TRBV7-9 and TRBJ2-7, with 14 bases aligning to TRBD2. V shed 5 bases, J shed 1 base, and the junction held 4 bases outside the gene matches. Germline V gene sequence: CDR1 SEHNR, CDR2 FQNEAQ (reference sequence). The CDR3 spans 16 residues. In nucleotides, the CDR3 is TGTGCCAGCAGCCCGGGACTAGCGGGAGAATCCTACGAGCAGTACTTC. It encodes CASSPGLAGESYEQYF.

This rearrangement joins TRBV6-5 to TRBJ2-2; 8 nucleotides line up with TRBD2. The germline V gene encodes CDR1 MNHEY and CDR2 SVGAGI. This CDR3 spans 15 amino acids. Germline trimming cut 3 bases from V and 0 bases from J; bases unmatched to any gene: 0. The CDR3 loop is CASSYSGANTGELFF. The CDR3 coding sequence is TGTGCCAGCAGTTATAGCGGGGCGAACACCGGGGAGCTGTTTTTT.

The CDR3 DNA reads as TGTGCCAGCAGCGAGGGCACAGATACGCAGTATTTT. This sequence encodes CASSEGTDTQYF. V gene TRBV7-9 combines with J gene TRBJ2-3; no firm D call. The CDR3 runs 12 residues. Trimming took off 5 bases at V and 1 base at J, with 4 bases between the two ends. Germline-derived CDR1 and CDR2 are SEHNR and FQNEAQ (reference sequence).

A word on this clone: Other DNA sequences in the same sample also yield this CDR3. The V gene is TRBV5-1, the J gene TRBJ2-5; the D is unclear. Germline V gives CDR1 SGHRS, CDR2 YFSETQ. This CDR3 contains 12 residues. The V end was cut by 4 bases, the J end by 0 bases, with 4 bases between. The DNA for the CDR3 is TGCGCCAGCAGCCCCGACCAAGAGACCCAGTACTTC. Its protein is CASSPDQETQYF.

The chain recombines TRBV27 with TRBJ1-5; the match to TRBD1 covers 7 bases. CDR1 and CDR2 (germline): MNHEY, SMNVEV (reference sequence). V was pared by 6 bases and J by 2 bases, with 7 bases of the junction left unmatched. The CDR3 runs to 15 residues. CDR3 sequence: CASSPTGTGNQPQHF. CDR3 sequence (DNA): TGTGCCAGCAGCCCTACCGGGACAGGCAATCAGCCCCAGCATTTT.

The V and J genes are TRBV15 and TRBJ1-2; 9 bases agree with TRBD1. V was clipped by 10 bases and J by 8 bases; unmatched bases: 5. Germline CDR1 LNHNV, CDR2 YYDKDF (reference sequence). CDR3 length: 11 residues. The CDR3, as DNA: TGTGCCATTCGGGACAGGGACGGCTACACCTTC. It specifies CAIRDRDGYTF. Drawing the rest from reference TRBV15 and TRBJ1-2, the complete variable domain is DAMVIQNPRYQVTQFGKPVTLSCSQTLNHNVMYWYQQKSSQAPKLLFHYYDKDFNNEADTPDNFQSRRPNTSFCFLDIRSPGLGDTAMYLCAIRDRDGYTFGSGTRLTVV.

The genes are TRBV7-6 and TRBJ1-4; D ambiguous. V lost 9 bases to trimming and J lost 0 bases, with 20 bases between them. CDR1 is SGHVS, CDR2 FNYEAQ, per germline. The CDR3 runs 17 residues. Here the CDR3 DNA reads TGTGCCAGTACGGAATCCGGAGGCAGACCAACTAATGAAAAACTGTTTTTT. Translated, it gives CASTESGGRPTNEKLFF.

V and J are TRBV27 and TRBJ2-7; D gene uncertain. Germline assignment: CDR1 MNHEY and CDR2 SMNVEV (reference sequence). CDR3 length: 14 amino acids. With 8 bases removed from V and 2 bases from J, the gap between germline ends came to 16 bases. CDR3 residues: CASALASVAYEQYF. The CDR3 bases are TGTGCCAGCGCCTTAGCCTCGGTGGCCTACGAGCAGTACTTC.

The gene calls are TRBV20-1 and TRBJ2-2, with D possibly matching TRBD2 (5 bases). The germline gives CDR1 DFQATT, CDR2 SNEGSKA (reference sequence). CDR3 length equals 13 residues. Trimming stripped 3 bases from V and 7 bases from J, with 12 bases between. The CDR3 reads CSASPTRNGELFF. The CDR3 DNA reads TGCAGTGCTAGTCCCACTAGAAACGGGGAGCTGTTTTTT.

This sequence joins TRBV6-6 and TRBJ1-1, with D tentatively TRBD1 (5 bases). CDR3 length: 13 residues. Germline V gene data show CDR1 as MNHNY and CDR2 as SVGAGI (reference sequence). Trimming stripped 9 bases from V and 4 bases from J, with 15 bases between. CDR3 amino acids: CASRAGGGTEAFF. For the CDR3, the DNA is TGTGCCAGTCGGGCCGGGGGGGGCACTGAAGCTTTCTTT.

V usage is TRBV7-8 and J usage is TRBJ2-6; no clear D gene. The CDR3 runs to 16 residues. V lost 5 bases and J lost 4, with 15 bases in between. In germline, CDR1 is SGHVS, CDR2 FQNEAQ. The CDR3 loop reads CASSPRSFTGANVLTF. The CDR3 coding sequence is TGTGCCAGCAGCCCCCGGAGTTTTACCGGGGCCAACGTCCTGACTTTC.

V usage is TRBV10-1 and J usage is TRBJ2-3, with 11 bases lining up with TRBD2. J gave up 2 bases and V 1 base, and 5 bases lay outside the gene matches. The CDR3 is 17 amino acids. Germline V lookup: CDR1 WNHNN, CDR2 SYGVQD (reference sequence). This chain's CDR3 is CASSEWASGGTTDTQYF. The DNA for the CDR3 is TGCGCCAGCAGTGAGTGGGCTAGCGGGGGGACCACAGATACGCAGTATTTT.

The chain recombines TRBV24-1 with TRBJ2-1; 13 bases are a match to TRBD2. In germline, CDR1 is KGHDR, CDR2 SFDVKD. There are 14 residues in the CDR3. With 10 bases clipped from V and 3 bases from J, the junction kept 2 bases outside the gene matches. The CDR3: CATGTSGNYNEQFF. Here the CDR3 DNA reads TGTGCCACGGGGACTAGCGGGAACTACAATGAGCAGTTCTTC.

The chain carries TRBV20-1 and TRBJ1-1, with 7 bases that match TRBD1. Trimming took 5 bases from V and 7 from J; bases not matched to a gene: 4. In germline, CDR1 is DFQATT, CDR2 SNEGSKA (reference sequence). The CDR3 has 11 amino acids. The CDR3 coding sequence is TGCAGTGCTCGAGGACAGGTTGAAGCTTTCTTT. It is translated as CSARGQVEAFF.

The V call is TRBV5-8, the J call TRBJ2-1, with TRBD1 matching 7 bases. V shed 5 bases, J shed 3 bases, and the junction held 8 bases outside the gene matches. From germline, CDR1 is SGHTS and CDR2 YDEGEE. The CDR3 contains 15 residues. CDR3 residues: CASSKQQGSYNEQFF. CDR3 coding DNA: TGTGCCAGCAGTAAACAACAGGGGAGCTACAATGAGCAGTTCTTC.

The chain recombines TRBV2 with TRBJ2-2, with 8 positions matching TRBD1. From germline, CDR1 is SNHLY and CDR2 FYNNEI. The CDR3 contains 15 residues. Trimming cost V 5 bases and J 5 bases; bases outside gene matches: 7. CDR3 sequence: CASSPSTGVTGELFF. The CDR3 DNA follows: TGTGCCAGCAGTCCTTCGACAGGGGTGACCGGGGAGCTGTTTTTT.